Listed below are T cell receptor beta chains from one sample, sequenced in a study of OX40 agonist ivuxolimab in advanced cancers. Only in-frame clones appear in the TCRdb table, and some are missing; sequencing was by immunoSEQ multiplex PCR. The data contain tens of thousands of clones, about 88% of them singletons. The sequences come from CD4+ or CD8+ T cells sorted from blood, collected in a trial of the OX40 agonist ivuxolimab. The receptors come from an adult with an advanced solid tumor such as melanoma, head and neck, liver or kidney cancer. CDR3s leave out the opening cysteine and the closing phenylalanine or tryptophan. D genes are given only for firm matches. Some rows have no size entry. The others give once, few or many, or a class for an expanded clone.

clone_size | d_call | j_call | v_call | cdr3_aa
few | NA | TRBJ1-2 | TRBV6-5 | ASSFLGDGYT
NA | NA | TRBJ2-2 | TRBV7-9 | ASSLQGKNTGELF
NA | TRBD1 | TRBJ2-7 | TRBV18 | ASSPLNPGTGRLNYEQY
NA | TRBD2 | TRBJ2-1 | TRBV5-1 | ASSLAPLAGSGVEQF
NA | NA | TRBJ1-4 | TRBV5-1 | ASSLEATNEKLF
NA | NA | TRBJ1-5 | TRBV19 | ASSMGGVGNQPQH
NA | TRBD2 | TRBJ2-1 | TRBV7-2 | ASSPGTSGLSSYNEQF
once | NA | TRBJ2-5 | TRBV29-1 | SVSDPEETQY
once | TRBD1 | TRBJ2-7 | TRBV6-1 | ASSLDRGLGEQY
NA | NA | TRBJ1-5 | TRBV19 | ASSMRSPHQPQH
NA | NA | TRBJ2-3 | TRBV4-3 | ASSQDWDTVDTQY
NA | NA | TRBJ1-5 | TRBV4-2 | ASSQDYSNQPQH
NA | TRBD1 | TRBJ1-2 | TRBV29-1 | SVRLTTGMDYGYT
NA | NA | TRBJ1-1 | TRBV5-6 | ASSSGWGNTEAF
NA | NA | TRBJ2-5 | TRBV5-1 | ASSLIGGLGETQY
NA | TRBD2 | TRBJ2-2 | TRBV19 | ASSTSGSTGELF
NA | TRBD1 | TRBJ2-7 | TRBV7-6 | ASSSIQGDTPYEQY
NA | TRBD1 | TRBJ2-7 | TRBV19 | ASRPTGTYGQY
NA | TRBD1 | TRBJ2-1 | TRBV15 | ATSRGRGQLLYNEQF
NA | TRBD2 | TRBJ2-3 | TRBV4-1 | ASSPGGGSGPDTQY
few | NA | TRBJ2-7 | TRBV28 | ASSSSTWPYEQY
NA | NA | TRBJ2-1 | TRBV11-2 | ASSRHASEQF
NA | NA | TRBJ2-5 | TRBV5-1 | ASSLNRVSETQY
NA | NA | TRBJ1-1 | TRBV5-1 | ASSLSTSFGDTEAF
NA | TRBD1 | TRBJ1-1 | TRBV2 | ASSPQGGGTEAF
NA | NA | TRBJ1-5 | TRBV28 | ASSLPQDNQPQH
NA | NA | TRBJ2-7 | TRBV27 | ASSLASLPYEQY
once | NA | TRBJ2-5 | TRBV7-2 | ASSVAGVVQETQY
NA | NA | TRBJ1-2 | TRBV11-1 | ASSPGTAHYGYT
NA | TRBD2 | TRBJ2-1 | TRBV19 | ASSQGLAGGWYNEQF
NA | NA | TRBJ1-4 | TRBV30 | AWSRVATNEKLF
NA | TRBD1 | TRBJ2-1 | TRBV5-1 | ASSAGTGGARMNEQF